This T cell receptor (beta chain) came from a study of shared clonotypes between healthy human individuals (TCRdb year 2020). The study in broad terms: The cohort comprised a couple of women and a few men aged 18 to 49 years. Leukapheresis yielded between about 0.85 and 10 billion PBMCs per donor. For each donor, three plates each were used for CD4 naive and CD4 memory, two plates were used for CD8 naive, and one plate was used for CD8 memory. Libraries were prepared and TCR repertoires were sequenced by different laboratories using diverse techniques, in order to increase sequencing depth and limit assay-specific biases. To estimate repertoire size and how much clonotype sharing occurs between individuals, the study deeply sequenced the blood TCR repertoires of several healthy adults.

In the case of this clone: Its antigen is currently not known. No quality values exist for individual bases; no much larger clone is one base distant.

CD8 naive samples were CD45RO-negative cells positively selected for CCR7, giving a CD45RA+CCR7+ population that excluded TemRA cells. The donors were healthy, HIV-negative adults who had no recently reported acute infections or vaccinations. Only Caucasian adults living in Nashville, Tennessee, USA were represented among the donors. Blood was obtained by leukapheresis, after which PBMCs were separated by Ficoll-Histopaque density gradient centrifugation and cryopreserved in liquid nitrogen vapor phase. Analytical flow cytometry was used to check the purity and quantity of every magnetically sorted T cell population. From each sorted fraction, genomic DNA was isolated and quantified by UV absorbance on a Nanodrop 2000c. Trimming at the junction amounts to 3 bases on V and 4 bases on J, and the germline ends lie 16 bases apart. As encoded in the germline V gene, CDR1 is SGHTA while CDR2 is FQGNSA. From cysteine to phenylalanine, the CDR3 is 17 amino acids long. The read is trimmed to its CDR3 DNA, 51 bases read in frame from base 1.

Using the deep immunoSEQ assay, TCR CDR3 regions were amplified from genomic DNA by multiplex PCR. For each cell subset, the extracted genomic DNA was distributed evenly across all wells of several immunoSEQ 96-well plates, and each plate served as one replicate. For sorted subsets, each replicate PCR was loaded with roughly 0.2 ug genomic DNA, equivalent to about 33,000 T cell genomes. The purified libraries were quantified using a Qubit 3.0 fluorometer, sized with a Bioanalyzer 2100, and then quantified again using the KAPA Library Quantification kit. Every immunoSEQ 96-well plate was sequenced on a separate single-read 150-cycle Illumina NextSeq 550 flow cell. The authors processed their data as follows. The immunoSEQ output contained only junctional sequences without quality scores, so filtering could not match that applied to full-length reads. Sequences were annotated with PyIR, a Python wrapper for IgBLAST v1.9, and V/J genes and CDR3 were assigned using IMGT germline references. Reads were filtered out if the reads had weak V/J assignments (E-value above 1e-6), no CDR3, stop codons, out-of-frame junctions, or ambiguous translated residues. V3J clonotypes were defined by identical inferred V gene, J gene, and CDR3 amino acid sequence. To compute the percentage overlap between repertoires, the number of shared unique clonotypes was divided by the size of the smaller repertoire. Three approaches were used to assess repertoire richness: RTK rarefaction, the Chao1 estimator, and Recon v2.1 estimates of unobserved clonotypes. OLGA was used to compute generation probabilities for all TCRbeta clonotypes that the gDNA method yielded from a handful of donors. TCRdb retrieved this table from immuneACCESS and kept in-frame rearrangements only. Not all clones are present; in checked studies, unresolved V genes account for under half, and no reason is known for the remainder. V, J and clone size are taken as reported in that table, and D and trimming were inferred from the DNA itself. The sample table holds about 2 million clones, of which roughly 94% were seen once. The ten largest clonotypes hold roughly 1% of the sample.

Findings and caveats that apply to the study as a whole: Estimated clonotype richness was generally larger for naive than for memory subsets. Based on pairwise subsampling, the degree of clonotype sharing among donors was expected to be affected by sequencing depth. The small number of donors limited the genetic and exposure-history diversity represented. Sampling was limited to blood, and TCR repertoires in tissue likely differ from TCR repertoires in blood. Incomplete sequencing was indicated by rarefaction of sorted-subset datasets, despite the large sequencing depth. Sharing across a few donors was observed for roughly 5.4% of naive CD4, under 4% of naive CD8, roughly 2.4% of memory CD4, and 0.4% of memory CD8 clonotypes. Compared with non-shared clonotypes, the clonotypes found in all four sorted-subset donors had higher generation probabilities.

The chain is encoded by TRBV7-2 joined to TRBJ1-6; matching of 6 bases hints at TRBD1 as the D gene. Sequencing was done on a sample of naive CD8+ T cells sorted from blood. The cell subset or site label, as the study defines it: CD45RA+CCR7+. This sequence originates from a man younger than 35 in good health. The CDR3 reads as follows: CASSFMTGLHYNSPLHF. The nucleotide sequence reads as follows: TGTGCCAGCAGCTTCATGACAGGACTTCATTATAATTCACCCCTCCACTTT.